What follows is one T cell receptor (beta chain) and its context. Its specific antigen is unknown. Base quality data are lacking; no much larger clone is found one base away. The cohort was made up of 500 to 850 healthy bone marrow donors. All cohort members were sampled while nominally healthy, although unrecorded immune exposures were likely present. The donor was CMV seropositive and belonged to the group of around 300 seropositive cohort members. Each donor provided a peripheral blood sample, and peripheral blood mononuclear cells were used for TCR beta sequencing. Genomic DNA was extracted from the blood cell samples with the Qiagen DNeasy Blood Extraction Kit. The V end gives up 0 bases and the J end 5 bases, leaving 2 bases in the junction not matched to a gene. Spanning cysteine to phenylalanine, the CDR3 consists of 14 amino acids. The sequence is cut down to CDR3 DNA, 42 bases in frame from base 1. The germline V gene supplies CDR1 SGHRS and CDR2 YFSETQ.

Library construction relied on the immunoSEQ multiplex PCR assay. For the multiplex PCR, a mixture combining 60 forward primers for TCR Vbeta segments and 13 reverse primers for TCR Jbeta segments was used. A multiplex PCR assay on genomic DNA amplified the CDR3 region of rearranged TCR beta genes. The amplified TCR beta libraries were sequenced on the Illumina HiSeq System as 87-base-pair reads. On the authors' methods: A later analysis counted approximately 74 million unique TCR beta chains across the 550 to 800 repertoires, and about 10 million of these chains were shared by at least two donors. Raw reads were error-corrected and collapsed into unique sequences by a nearest-neighbor algorithm in which closely related sequences were merged to remove PCR and sequencing errors. V, D and J gene segments were assigned by aligning CDR3 sequences to IMGT reference sequences. For a sequence to be retained, a match of at least six nucleotides to both a V gene segment and a J gene segment was required. A rearrangement was called productive if the CDR3 had no stop codons and remained in frame with V and J, and every other rearrangement was called non-productive. Following IMGT convention, CDR3 was defined as the stretch from the second conserved V-encoded cysteine to the conserved J-encoded phenylalanine. In an earlier analysis of more than 550 of the donors, sequences lacking an unambiguous match to a single V gene segment were excluded. In an earlier analysis of approximately 590 of the donors, a V segment was called functional when productive rearrangements were above 56.7%, and segregating when the standard deviation between donors exceeded 5%. A statistical classification framework was developed to diagnose cytomegalovirus status using the catalog of TCR beta chain sequences. V and J gene assignment, in a later analysis, came from comparing TCR nucleotide sequences with IMGT/GENE-DB human TR gene sequences. Using the TCRdist pipeline, a later analysis assigned CDR3 sequences along with most-parsimonious VDJ recombination scenarios. A later analysis defined each TCR beta chain by its CDR3 amino acid sequence plus V-gene family, and excluded reads lacking a unique V-gene family. A later analysis removed 450 to 600 highly shared, low-generation-probability nucleotide sequences to deal with suspected cross-contamination and a sequencing artifact. In a later analysis, a clonal expansion index was calculated for each public chain from normalized within-repertoire ranks of inferred template counts. In a later analysis, generation probabilities were computed using a VDJ recombination model fitted to out-of-frame rearrangements, and the results were checked against IGoR. Hypergeometric tests were used in a later analysis to score TCR-TCR, TCR-HLA and TCR-CMV co-occurrence, with a repertoire-size bias correction applied to the TCR pairs. A later analysis estimated false discovery rates by permuting HLA or CMV assignments 20 times. In a later analysis, co-occurring TCRs were grouped with DBSCAN, and TCRdist sequence similarity was added when clustering was performed within HLA-allele-positive subsets. Repertoires with fewer than 30,000 or more than 120,000 public chains, plus five repertoires with anomalous nucleotide sharing, were excluded from co-occurrence clustering. TCRdb re-hosts the immuneACCESS table, in-frame sequences only. Its copies lack some clones; in the studies checked, an unresolved V gene accounts for under half of them, and the cause for the rest is not known. The V and J calls and clone size are taken from that table; D and trimming were inferred from the DNA. A total of around 160,000 clones appear in this sample, over 80% of them only once. Roughly 4% of the sample belongs to the ten largest clones.

The sample is drawn from a study of cytomegalovirus exposure and HLA in healthy donors (dated by TCRdb to the late 2010s). As for the study more broadly: An earlier analysis of some 500 of the donors reported about 250 Gb of sequence data and 117 million unique TCR beta sequences from 190 million or so T cells. Around 330 gigabases of sequencing data and around 90 million unique TCR sequences made up an early release that covered approximately 620 HLA-typed donors. Because of strong linkage in the cohort, five DR-DQ haplotypes were treated as single units for association and clustering. Of the roughly 400 genotyped donors, approximately 80% fell in the genetic ancestry cluster associated with self-reported Caucasian donors. In an earlier analysis of around 540 of the donors, high-throughput TCR beta sequencing was used to judge whether each TCR beta V gene segment behaved as functional or pseudogenic. Every discovery cohort repertoire had been produced on one sequencing platform. The study profiled the T cell repertoires of under 850 subjects by immunosequencing and related them to cytomegalovirus serostatus. Class I and class II HLA loci were covered by the typing at four-digit resolution. On average, around 240,000 unique TCR beta nucleotide sequences were sequenced per donor among some 420 genotyped donors of the cohort, with roughly 18% of those sequences being non-productive. The study was designed to test whether signatures of past pathogen exposure could be identified by cataloging public T cell receptors. Typing coverage varied by locus: 629-630 donors for A, B, C, DRB1 and DQB1; under 550 for DQA1; more than 600 for DPA1; approximately 450 for DPB1. Alongside the repertoire data, information on donor age, sex, ethnicity and CMV serostatus was compiled. In addition to the first cohort of 666 subjects, a separate validation cohort of about 120 different subjects was used. High-throughput TCR immunosequencing, statistical association of individual TCRs with disease status, and machine learning were combined to predict cytomegalovirus infection status. Genome-wide SNP genotypes for about 65% of the roughly 670 donors were used in a later genetic analysis, which treated that subset as a discovery cohort. In the later analysis, no new phenotypic data were used to find candidate immune exposures; instead, reliance was placed on TCR beta sequences and their occurrence across donors. A later analysis re-examined previously published TCR beta repertoires from roughly 650 donors and added high-resolution HLA genotyping to investigate patterns of TCR occurrence. Paper-wide results and their limitations: Correlated functional status among segregating V segments might reflect linkage disequilibrium, but an unknown experimental factor could not be ruled out. The classifier was reported to diagnose cytomegalovirus status with high specificity and sensitivity in both the original and validation cohorts. Because HLA typing was unavailable for some donors at each locus, only the typed subset was used in association tests. According to a later analysis, most CMV-associated TCR beta chains appeared to be HLA-restricted, and the HLA associations seemed to be driven largely by CMV exposure. The sequencing pipeline was judged likely to have produced a cluster of highly shared sequence variants as a technical artifact. In vitro tests confirmed that a few of the cytomegalovirus-associated TCR beta chains recognize cytomegalovirus antigens. Compared with the roughly 700-donor mean, donors in an Asian-associated ancestry cluster had fewer N-insertions in productive TCRs, according to a later genetic analysis. While some public TCRs were present in many individuals, most TCR sequences turned up only very rarely across donors. In a later analysis, TCR association rates were found to vary across HLA loci, with the most associated TCRs seen for DRB1 alleles and the fewest for HLA-C alleles. A total of around 150 TCR beta chains were listed by the study as associated with cytomegalovirus. CMV serostatus was the only immune exposure information available for the cohort. The authors suggested that the approach could potentially be generalized to other disease states and immunological phenotypes. Strong co-occurrence of HLA alleles, especially DR and DQ, made assigning TCR associations to individual alleles difficult. A further reported finding was that TCR beta sequences accurately predicted the HLA-A and HLA-B alleles for most subjects in the first cohort. In an earlier analysis of about 550 of the donors, most TCR beta V segments were observed in productive rearrangements about 90% or about 30% of the time, broadly matching IMGT annotations. The cohort was sequenced for TCR beta chains only, and without alpha or paired-chain data the features that could be detected were limited. At a false discovery rate of 0.05, a later analysis linked about 17,000 TCR beta sequences to specific HLA alleles. An association between a missense DCLRE1C variant and V-gene and J-gene trimming of TCR beta chains was found in a later genetic analysis and replicated in an independent cohort. A later analysis reported that several top co-occurrence clusters appeared linked to parvovirus B19, influenza, CMV and Epstein-Barr virus. Sequencing depth was assumed to be roughly uniform across donors in the presence/absence analyses, though that assumption may not hold. In a later analysis, HLA-associated TCR beta chains were found to be more clonally expanded and to have lower generation probabilities than equally common non-associated chains. Approximately 18 rarely observed V segments, including chromosome 9 orphons, were excluded from the earlier analysis of some 590 of the donors because counts were too low. The 87-base-pair reads could not distinguish some IMGT-functional V segments, including TRBV6-2 and TRBV6-3, so those segments were excluded.

The source material was PBMCs. The sequence joins TRBV5-1 to TRBJ2-7; 10 junctional bases match TRBD1. This TCR was sampled from a middle-aged man in good health and CMV-seropositive. The CDR3 protein sequence reads: CASSLGDRGDEQYF. The nucleotide sequence is given as TGCGCCAGCAGCTTGGGGGACAGGGGAGACGAGCAGTACTTC.